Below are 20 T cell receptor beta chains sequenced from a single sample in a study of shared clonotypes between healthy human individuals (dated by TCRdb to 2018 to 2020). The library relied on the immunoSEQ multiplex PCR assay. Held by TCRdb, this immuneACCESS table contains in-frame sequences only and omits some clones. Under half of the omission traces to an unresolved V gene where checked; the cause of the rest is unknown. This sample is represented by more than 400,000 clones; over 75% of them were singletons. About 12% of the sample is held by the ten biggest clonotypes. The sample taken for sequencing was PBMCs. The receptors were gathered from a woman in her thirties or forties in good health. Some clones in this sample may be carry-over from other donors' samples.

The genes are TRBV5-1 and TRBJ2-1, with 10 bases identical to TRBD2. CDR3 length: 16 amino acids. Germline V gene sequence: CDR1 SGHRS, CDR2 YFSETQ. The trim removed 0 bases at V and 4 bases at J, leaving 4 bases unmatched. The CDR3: CASSLGSGRGYNEQFF. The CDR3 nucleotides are TGCGCCAGCAGCTTGGGGAGCGGGAGGGGGTACAATGAGCAGTTCTTC.

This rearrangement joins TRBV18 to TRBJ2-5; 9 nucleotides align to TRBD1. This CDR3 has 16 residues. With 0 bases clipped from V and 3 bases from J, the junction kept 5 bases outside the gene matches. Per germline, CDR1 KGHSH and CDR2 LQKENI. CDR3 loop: CASSPPSGTGKETQYF. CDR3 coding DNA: TGTGCCAGCTCACCACCCTCGGGGACAGGGAAAGAGACCCAGTACTTC.

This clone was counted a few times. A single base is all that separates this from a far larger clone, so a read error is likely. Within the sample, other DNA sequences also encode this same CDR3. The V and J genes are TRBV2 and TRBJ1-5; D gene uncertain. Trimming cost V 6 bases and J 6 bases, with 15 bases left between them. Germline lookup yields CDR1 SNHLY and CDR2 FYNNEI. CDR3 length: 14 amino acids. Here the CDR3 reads CASSESGLAQPQHF. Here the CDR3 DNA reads TGTGCCAGCAGCGAATCTGGGTTGGCTCAGCCCCAGCATTTT.

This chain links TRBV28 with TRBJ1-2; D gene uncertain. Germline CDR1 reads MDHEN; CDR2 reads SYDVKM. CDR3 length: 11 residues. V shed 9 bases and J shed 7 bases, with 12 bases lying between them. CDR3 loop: CARLRERGYTF. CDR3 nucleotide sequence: TGTGCCAGGTTAAGAGAACGTGGCTACACCTTC.

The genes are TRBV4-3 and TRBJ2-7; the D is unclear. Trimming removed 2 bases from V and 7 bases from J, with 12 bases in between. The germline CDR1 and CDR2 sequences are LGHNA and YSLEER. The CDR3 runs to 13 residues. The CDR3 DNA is TGCGCCAGCAGCCAATATCCCATAGGGGAGCAGTACTTC. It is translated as CASSQYPIGEQYF.

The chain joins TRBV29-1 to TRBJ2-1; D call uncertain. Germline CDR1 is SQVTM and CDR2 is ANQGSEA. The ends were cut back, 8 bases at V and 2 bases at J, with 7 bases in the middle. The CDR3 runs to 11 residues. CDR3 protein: CSKRTYNEQFF. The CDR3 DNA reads TGCAGCAAAAGAACCTACAATGAGCAGTTCTTC.

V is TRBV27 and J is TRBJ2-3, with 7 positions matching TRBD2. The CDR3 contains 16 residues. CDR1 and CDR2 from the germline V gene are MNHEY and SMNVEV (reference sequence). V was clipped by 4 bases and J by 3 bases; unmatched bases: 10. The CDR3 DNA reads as TGTGCCAGCAGTTCATTAGCGGGCTGGAGAACAGATACGCAGTATTTT. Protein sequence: CASSSLAGWRTDTQYF.

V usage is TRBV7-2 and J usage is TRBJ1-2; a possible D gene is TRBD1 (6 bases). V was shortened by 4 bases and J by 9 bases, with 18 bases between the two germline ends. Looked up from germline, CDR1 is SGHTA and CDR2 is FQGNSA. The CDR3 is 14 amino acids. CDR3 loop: CASSSGLTGLRYTF. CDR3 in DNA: TGTGCCAGCAGCTCGGGACTAACAGGGTTGCGCTACACCTTC.

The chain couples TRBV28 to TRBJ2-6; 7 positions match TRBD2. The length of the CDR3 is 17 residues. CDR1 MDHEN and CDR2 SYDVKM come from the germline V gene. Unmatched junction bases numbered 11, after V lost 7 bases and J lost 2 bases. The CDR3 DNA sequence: TGTGCCAGCACCAGACTAGCTGGGGAGGCTGGGGCCAACGTCCTGACTTTC. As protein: CASTRLAGEAGANVLTF.

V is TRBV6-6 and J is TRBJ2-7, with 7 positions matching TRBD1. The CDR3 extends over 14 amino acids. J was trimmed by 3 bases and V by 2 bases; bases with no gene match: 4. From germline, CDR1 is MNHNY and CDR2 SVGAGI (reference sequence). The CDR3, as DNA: TGTGCCAGCAGTTACAAGGGGGCTGGCTACGAGCAGTACTTC. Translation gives CASSYKGAGYEQYF.

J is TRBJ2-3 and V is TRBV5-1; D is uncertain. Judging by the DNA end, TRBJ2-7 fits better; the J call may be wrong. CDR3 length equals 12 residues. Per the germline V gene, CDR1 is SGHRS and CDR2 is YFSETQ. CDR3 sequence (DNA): TGCGCCAGCAGCTTGGCGGCAAATACGCAGTACTTC. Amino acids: CASSLAANTQYF.

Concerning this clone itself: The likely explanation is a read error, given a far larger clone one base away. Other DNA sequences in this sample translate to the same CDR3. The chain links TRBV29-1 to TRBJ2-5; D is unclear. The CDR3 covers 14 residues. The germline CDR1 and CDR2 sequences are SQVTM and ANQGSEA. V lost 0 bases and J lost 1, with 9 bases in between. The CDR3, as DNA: TGCAGCGTTGAAGAAGGAACAATCCAAGAGACCCAGTACTTC. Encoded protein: CSVEEGTIQETQYF.

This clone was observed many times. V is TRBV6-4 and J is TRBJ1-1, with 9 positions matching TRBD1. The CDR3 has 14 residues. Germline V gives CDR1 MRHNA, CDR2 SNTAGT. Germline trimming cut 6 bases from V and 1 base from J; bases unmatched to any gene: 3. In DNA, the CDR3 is TGTGCCAGCAGACAGGACAGGGGGAACACTGAAGCTTTCTTT. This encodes CASRQDRGNTEAFF.

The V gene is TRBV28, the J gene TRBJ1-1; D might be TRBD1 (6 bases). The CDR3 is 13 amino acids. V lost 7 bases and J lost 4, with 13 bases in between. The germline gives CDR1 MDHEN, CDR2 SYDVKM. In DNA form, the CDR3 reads TGTGCCAGCACCACCGACAGGTTCACTGAAGCTTTCTTT. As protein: CASTTDRFTEAFF.

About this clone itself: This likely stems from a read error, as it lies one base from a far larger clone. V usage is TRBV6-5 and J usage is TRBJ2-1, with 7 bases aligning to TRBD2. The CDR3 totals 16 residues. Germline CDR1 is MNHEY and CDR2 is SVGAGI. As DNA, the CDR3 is TGTGCCAGCAGTTCCGGAGCGGGAAGCGCCTACAATGAGCAGCTCTTC. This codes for CASSSGAGSAYNEQLF.

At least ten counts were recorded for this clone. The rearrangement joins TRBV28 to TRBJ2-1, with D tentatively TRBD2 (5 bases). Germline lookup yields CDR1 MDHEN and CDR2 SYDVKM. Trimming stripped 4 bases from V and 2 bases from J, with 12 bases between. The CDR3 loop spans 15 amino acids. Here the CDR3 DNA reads TGTGCCAGCAGTTCCGGGGAGACCACCTACAATGAGCAGTTCTTC. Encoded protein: CASSSGETTYNEQFF.

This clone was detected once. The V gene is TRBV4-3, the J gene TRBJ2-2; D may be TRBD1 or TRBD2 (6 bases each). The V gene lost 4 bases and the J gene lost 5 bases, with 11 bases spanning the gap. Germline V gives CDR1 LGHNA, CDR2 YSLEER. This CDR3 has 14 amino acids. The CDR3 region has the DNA TGCGCCAGCAGCCCGCAGGGGAGGACCGGGGAGCTGTTTTTT. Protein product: CASSPQGRTGELFF.

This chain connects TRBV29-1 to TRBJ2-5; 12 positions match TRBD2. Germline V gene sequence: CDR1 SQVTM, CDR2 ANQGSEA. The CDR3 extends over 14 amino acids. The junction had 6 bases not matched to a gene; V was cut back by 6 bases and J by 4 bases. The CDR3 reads CSVPTSGSSETQYF. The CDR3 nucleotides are TGCAGCGTCCCGACTAGCGGGAGTTCAGAGACCCAGTACTTC.

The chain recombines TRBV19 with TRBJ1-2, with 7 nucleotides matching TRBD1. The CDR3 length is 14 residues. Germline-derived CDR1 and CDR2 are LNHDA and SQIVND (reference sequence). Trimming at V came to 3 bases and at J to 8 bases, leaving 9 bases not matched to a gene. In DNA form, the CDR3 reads TGTGCCAGTAGTATTATTGGGACAGTACGAGGCTACACCTTC. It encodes CASSIIGTVRGYTF. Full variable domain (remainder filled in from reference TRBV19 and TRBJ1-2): DGGITQSPKYLFRKEGQNVTLSCEQNLNHDAMYWYRQDPGQGLRLIYYSQIVNDFQKGDIAEGYSVSREKKESFPLTVTSAQKNPTAFYLCASSIIGTVRGYTFGSGTRLTVV.

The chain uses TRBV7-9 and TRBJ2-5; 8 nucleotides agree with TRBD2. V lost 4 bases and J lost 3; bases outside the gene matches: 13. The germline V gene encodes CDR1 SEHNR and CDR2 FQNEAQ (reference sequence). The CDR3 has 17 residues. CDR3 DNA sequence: TGTGCCAGCAGCTCTAGCGGCACGGGAGGGCTGGAAGAGACCCAGTACTTC. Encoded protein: CASSSSGTGGLEETQYF.